What follows is one T cell receptor (beta chain) and its context. This sample is part of a study of CD8 T cells in Susac syndrome. CD8+ and CD4+ T cells from blood underwent TCR beta sequencing. The ends lost 3 bases at V and 5 bases at J; junction bases unmatched: 9. The length of the CDR3 is 16 residues. Germline V CDR1 and CDR2: LNHDA, SQIVND (reference sequence). Reverse transcription of 0.5 to 1 ug RNA used random hexamers. The CDR3 of TCR beta was amplified by immunoSEQ multiplex PCR across 54 Vbeta and 13 Jbeta. In TCRdb, the immunoSEQ multiplex PCR reads were re-called with MiXCR into one record per CDR3 protein. In the table there are roughly 200,000 distinct CDR3 sequences, approximately 95% of which are singletons.

The sequence was obtained from a human donor with multiple sclerosis. The gene calls are TRBV19 and TRBJ2-1; 8 nucleotides align to TRBD1. Specimen: CD8+ T cells from PBMCs. CDR3: CASSIDRGILNNEQFF. CDR3 sequence (DNA): TGTGCCAGTAGTATCGACAGGGGAATACTAAACAATGAGCAGTTCTTC.